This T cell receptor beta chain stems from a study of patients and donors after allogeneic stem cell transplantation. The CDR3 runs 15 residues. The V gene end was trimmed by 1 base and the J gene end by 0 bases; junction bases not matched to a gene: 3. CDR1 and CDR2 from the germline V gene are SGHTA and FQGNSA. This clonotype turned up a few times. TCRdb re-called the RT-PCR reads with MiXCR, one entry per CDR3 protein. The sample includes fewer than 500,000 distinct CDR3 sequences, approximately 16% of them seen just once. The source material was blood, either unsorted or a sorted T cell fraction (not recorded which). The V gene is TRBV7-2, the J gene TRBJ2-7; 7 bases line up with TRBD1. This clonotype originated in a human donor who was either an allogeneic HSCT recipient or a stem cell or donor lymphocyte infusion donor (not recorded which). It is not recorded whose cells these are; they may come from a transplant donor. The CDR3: CASSLVEGASYEQYF. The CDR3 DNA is TGTGCCAGCAGCTTAGTAGAGGGGGCCTCCTACGAGCAGTACTTC.